Shown below are 9 T cell receptor beta chains from a single sample sequenced in a study of T cells in Graves' hyperthyroidism and ophthalmopathy. It was RNA transcripts that yielded the amplified TCR beta CDR3 regions. Initially, a first-round RT-PCR of the TCR CDR3 employed the HTBI primer set. TCRdb called the multiplex PCR reads again in MiXCR, with one record for every CDR3 protein. This sample has about 350,000 distinct CDR3 sequences, with less than 20% found just once. The sequenced sample consisted of blood. Source of these receptors: a woman between 35 and 50 years old with Graves' ophthalmopathy.

This clonotype was observed at least ten times. The chain couples TRBV3-1 to TRBJ2-7; TRBD2 aligns across 13 bases. Germline CDR1 LGHDT, CDR2 YNNKEL (reference sequence). This CDR3 is 14 amino acids long. The J segment lost 4 bases and the V segment lost 6 bases, leaving 3 bases of the junction unmatched. The CDR3 spells CASSRTSGSYEQYF. In nucleotides, the CDR3 is TGTGCCAGCAGTAGGACTAGCGGGAGTTACGAGCAGTACTTC.

This clonotype was counted at least ten times. The junction does not match germline at one end; this may be a read error. The chain carries TRBV6-2 or TRBV6-3 and TRBJ2-7, with D maybe TRBD2 (6 bases). CDR3 length: 16 residues. Germline CDR1 reads MNHEY; CDR2 reads SVGEGT. As DNA, the CDR3 is TGTGTCAGCAGTTACTCGTTGGGCAGGGAGGATCGCGAGCAGTACTTC. This codes for CVSSYSLGREDREQYF.

This clonotype was counted at least ten times. The genes are TRBV12-3 or TRBV12-4 and TRBJ1-2; perhaps TRBD1 as D (6 bases). This CDR3 is built from 14 residues. V was pared by 4 bases and J by 5 bases, with 14 bases between. The CDR3 region has the DNA TGTGCCAGCAGTTCGTTCAGGGGATTATATGGCTACACCTTC. Protein: CASSSFRGLYGYTF.

This clonotype was picked up many times. The V and J genes are TRBV28 and TRBJ1-2; possibly TRBD1 for D (6 bases). CDR3 size: 15 residues. The germline gives CDR1 MDHEN, CDR2 SYDVKM. Trimming stripped 5 bases from V and 0 bases from J, with 13 bases between. The CDR3 DNA reads as TGTGCCAGCAGTCCCACAGGGCTCCCTAACTATGGCTACACCTTC. Its translation is CASSPTGLPNYGYTF.

This clonotype was counted ten times or more. The chain employs TRBV4-1 and TRBJ1-1, with D possibly matching TRBD1 (5 bases). Trimming cost V 0 bases and J 1 base, with 9 bases left between them. Germline CDR1 is MGHRA and CDR2 is YSYEKL. This CDR3 has 15 residues. CDR3 protein: CASSQEARANTEAFF. CDR3 coding DNA: TGCGCCAGCAGCCAAGAGGCCAGGGCGAACACTGAAGCTTTCTTT.

The rearrangement links TRBV29-1 to TRBJ2-3, with 14 bases fitting TRBD2. In germline, CDR1 is SQVTM, CDR2 ANQGSEA. CDR3 length: 20 residues. With V trimmed by 6 bases and J by 1 base, 18 bases remained unmatched. Here the CDR3 DNA reads TGCAGCGTCGATCAATACACCGGGACTAGCGGGAGAGAGGGCACAGATACGCAGTATTTT. It codes for CSVDQYTGTSGREGTDTQYF.

This clonotype was observed a few times. The chain combines TRBV18 with TRBJ2-3; D might be TRBD1 (6 bases). V lost 3 bases, J lost 5 bases, and 18 bases lay in between. Germline CDR1 and CDR2: KGHSH and LQKENI. The CDR3 length is 16 residues. The CDR3 bases are TGTGCCAGCTCACCCAACCCCGACAGGATCCAAGATACGCAGTATTTT. Its protein product is CASSPNPDRIQDTQYF.

This clonotype has a handful of counts. The chain has TRBV14 and TRBJ2-2, with D possibly matching TRBD1 (6 bases). CDR1 and CDR2 from the germline V gene are SGHDN and FVKESK. The CDR3 spans 16 residues. Between the trimmed V and J ends, which lost 5 bases and 4 bases, there was a span of 17 bases. The CDR3 DNA reads TGTGCCAGCAGCTCCGAGTACAGGGCGGGCACCGGGGAGCTGTTTTTT. Translated, it gives CASSSEYRAGTGELFF.

This clonotype occurred many times. The chain combines TRBV20-1 with TRBJ2-5; 11 bases line up with TRBD2. The CDR3 length is 16 residues. V shed 3 bases, J shed 0 bases, and the junction held 6 bases outside the gene matches. Germline values: CDR1 DFQATT, CDR2 SNEGSKA (reference sequence). CDR3 protein: CSARESSGRYQETQYF. The CDR3 bases are TGCAGTGCTAGGGAATCTAGCGGGAGGTACCAAGAGACCCAGTACTTC.